The text below deals with one T cell receptor (beta chain). Its target is unknown. The data were taken from a study of cytomegalovirus exposure and HLA in healthy donors. Germline-derived CDR1 and CDR2 are MDHEN and SYDVKM. The V and J ends lost 5 bases and 1 base, in that order; junction bases with no gene match: 8. The length of the CDR3 is 17 residues. Study-level points and caveats: Researchers catalogued approximately 160 TCR beta chains as cytomegalovirus-associated. Reportedly, TCR beta sequences accurately predicted HLA-A and HLA-B alleles in most subjects.

Researchers ran the PCR with 60 Vbeta and 13 Jbeta primers. Assay: immunoSEQ multiplex PCR; the TCRdb copy retains only in-frame clones and omits some. The sample has some 130,000 clones, 76% seen once; the top ten hold approximately 3.4%. The rearrangement links TRBV28 to TRBJ1-1, with TRBD1 matching 12 bases. The TCR was taken from a man aged 35 to 55 in good health and CMV-seronegative. The sequenced sample consisted of PBMCs. In DNA form, the CDR3 reads TGTGCCAGCAGTCCTCCGGGACAGGGGGCGTGGAACACTGAAGCTTTCTTT. Translation: CASSPPGQGAWNTEAFF.